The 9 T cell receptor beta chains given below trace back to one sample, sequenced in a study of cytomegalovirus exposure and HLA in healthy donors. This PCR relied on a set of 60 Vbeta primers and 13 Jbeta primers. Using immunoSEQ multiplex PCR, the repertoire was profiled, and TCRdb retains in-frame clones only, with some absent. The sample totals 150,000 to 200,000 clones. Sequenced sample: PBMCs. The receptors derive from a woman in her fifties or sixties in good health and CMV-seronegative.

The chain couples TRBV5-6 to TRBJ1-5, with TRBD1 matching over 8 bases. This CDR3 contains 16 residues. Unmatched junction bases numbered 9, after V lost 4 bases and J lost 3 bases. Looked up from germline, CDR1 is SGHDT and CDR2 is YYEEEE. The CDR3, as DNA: TGTGCCAGCAGCCCCAAAGGCAGGGGGCTCAATCAGCCCCAGCATTTT. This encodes CASSPKGRGLNQPQHF.

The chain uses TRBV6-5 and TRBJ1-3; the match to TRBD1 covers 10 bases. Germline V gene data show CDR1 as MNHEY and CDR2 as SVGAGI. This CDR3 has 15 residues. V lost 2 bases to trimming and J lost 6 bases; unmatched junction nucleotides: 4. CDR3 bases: TGTGCCAGCAGTTACCACGGGACAGGGGAAAACACCATATATTTT. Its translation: CASSYHGTGENTIYF.

CDR3: CAWKVRIAGKNEQFF. CDR3 nucleotides: TGTGCCTGGAAAGTTCGGATAGCGGGAAAGAATGAGCAGTTCTTC. This sequence joins TRBV30 and TRBJ2-1; 8 bases align to TRBD2. The trim removed 4 bases at V and 7 bases at J, leaving 12 bases unmatched. Per the germline V gene, CDR1 is GTSNPN and CDR2 is SVGIG (reference sequence). This CDR3 has 15 residues.

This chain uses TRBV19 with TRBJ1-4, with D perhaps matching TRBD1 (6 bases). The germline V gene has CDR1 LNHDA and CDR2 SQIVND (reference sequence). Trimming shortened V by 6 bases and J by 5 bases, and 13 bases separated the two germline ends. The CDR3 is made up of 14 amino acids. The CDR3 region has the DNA TGTGCCAGTAGAATCGACAGGAGCAATGAAAAACTGTTTTTT. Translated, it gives CASRIDRSNEKLFF. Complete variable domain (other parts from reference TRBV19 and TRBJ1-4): DGGITQSPKYLFRKEGQNVTLSCEQNLNHDAMYWYRQDPGQGLRLIYYSQIVNDFQKGDIAEGYSVSREKKESFPLTVTSAQKNPTAFYLCASRIDRSNEKLFFGSGTQLSVL.

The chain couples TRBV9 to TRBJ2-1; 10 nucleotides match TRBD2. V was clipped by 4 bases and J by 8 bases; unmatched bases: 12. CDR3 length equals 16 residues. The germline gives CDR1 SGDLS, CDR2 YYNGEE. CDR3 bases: TGTGCCAGCAGCCTTGATAGCGGGAGGAGTGGGGATGAGCAGTTCTTC. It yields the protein CASSLDSGRSGDEQFF.

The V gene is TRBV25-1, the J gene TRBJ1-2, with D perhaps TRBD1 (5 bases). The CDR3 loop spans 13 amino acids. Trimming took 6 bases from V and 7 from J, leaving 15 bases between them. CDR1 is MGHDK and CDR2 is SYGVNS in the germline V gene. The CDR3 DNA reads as TGTGCCAGCAGCGTGGGGGGGTACGGTGGCTACACCTTC. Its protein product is CASSVGGYGGYTF.

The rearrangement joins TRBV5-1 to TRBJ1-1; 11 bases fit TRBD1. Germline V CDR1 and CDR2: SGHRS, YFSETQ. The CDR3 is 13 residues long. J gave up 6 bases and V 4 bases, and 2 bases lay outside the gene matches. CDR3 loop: CASSVGQGAEAFF. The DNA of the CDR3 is TGCGCCAGCAGCGTGGGACAGGGGGCTGAAGCTTTCTTT. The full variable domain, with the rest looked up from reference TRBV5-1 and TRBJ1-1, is KAGVTQTPRYLIKTRGQQVTLSCSPISGHRSVSWYQQTPGQGLQFLFEYFSETQRNKGNFPGRFSGRQFSNSRSEMNVSTLELGDSALYLCASSVGQGAEAFFGQGTRLTVV.

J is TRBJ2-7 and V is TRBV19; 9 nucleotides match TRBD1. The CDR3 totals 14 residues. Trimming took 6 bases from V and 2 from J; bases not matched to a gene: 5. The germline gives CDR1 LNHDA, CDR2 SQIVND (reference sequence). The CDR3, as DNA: TGTGCCAGTAGAAGGACAGGGGAAGCCTACGAGCAGTACTTC. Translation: CASRRTGEAYEQYF.

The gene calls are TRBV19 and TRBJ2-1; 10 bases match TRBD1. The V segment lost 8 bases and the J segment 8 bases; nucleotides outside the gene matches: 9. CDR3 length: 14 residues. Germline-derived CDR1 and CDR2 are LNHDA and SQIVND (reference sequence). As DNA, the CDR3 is TGTGCCAGTCGACGGGGACAGGGGTTCTATGAGCAGTTCTTC. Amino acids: CASRRGQGFYEQFF.